Listed here are 24 T cell receptor beta chains from one sample, sequenced in a study of blood T cell repertoires in COVID-19. TCRdb's copy holds only in-frame clones and misses some; the assay was immunoSEQ multiplex PCR. This sample yields 220,000 or so clones, of which 70% to 90% are seen a single time; 2.5% to 3.5% belongs to the top ten. The specimen was peripheral blood. The receptors come from a man between 45 and 60 years old who had recovered from COVID-19.

This clone was seen repeatedly, ten times or more. This sequence joins TRBV7-9 and TRBJ2-2; D gene uncertain. The CDR3 contains 16 residues. The germline CDR1 and CDR2 sequences are SEHNR and FQNEAQ (reference sequence). Trimming cost V 5 bases and J 0 bases, with 13 bases left between them. In nucleotides, the CDR3 is TGTGCCAGCAGCCTATCTCGGAGTACGAACACCGGGGAGCTGTTTTTT. Translation: CASSLSRSTNTGELFF. Variable domain in full (rest from reference TRBV7-9 and TRBJ2-2): DTGVSQNPRHKITKRGQNVTFRCDPISEHNRLYWYRQTLGQGPEFLTYFQNEAQLEKSRLLSDRFSAERPKGSFSTLEIQRTEQGDSAMYLCASSLSRSTNTGELFFGEGSRLTVL.

The chain carries TRBV15 and TRBJ1-3, with TRBD1 as a possible D gene (6 bases). V dropped 0 bases and J dropped 0 bases, with 9 bases sitting between them. The CDR3 runs to 16 residues. CDR1 and CDR2 from the germline V gene are LNHNV and YYDKDF (reference sequence). The CDR3 spells CATSRDRQASGNTIYF. The CDR3 coding sequence is TGTGCCACCAGCAGAGATCGACAGGCCTCTGGAAACACCATATATTTT. Full variable domain (remainder filled in from reference TRBV15 and TRBJ1-3): DAMVIQNPRYQVTQFGKPVTLSCSQTLNHNVMYWYQQKSSQAPKLLFHYYDKDFNNEADTPDNFQSRRPNTSFCFLDIRSPGLGDTAMYLCATSRDRQASGNTIYFGEGSWLTVV.

The genes are TRBV5-1 and TRBJ2-3, with 7 nucleotides matching TRBD1. The germline gives CDR1 SGHRS, CDR2 YFSETQ. The CDR3 is 14 residues long. The V and J ends lost 2 bases and 1 base, in that order; junction bases with no gene match: 1. CDR3 coding DNA: TGCGCCAGCAGCTTCGGGACAGGCACAGATACGCAGTATTTT. This sequence encodes CASSFGTGTDTQYF.

V and J are TRBV14 and TRBJ1-3; unclear D gene. The CDR3 loop spans 15 amino acids. The germline gives CDR1 SGHDN, CDR2 FVKESK. V lost 4 bases to trimming and J lost 4 bases, with 14 bases between them. The DNA of the CDR3 is TGTGCCAGCAGCCCCCCGGGGAATGGGGGAAACACCATATATTTT. This translates into CASSPPGNGGNTIYF.

Points on this clone: Other DNA sequences within the sample encode an identical CDR3. CDR3 DNA: TGTGCCAGCAGTTTAACAGGGAATCAGCCCCAGCATTTT. Its protein product is CASSLTGNQPQHF. The rearrangement joins TRBV27 to TRBJ1-5; D might be TRBD1 (6 bases). The CDR3 covers 13 residues. Per germline, CDR1 MNHEY and CDR2 SMNVEV (reference sequence). Trimming removed 2 bases from V and 4 bases from J, with 6 bases in between.

This clone was found a few times. The rearrangement uses TRBV28 and TRBJ1-2; 8 bases fit TRBD1. This CDR3 comprises 16 residues. The V gene's germline CDR1 is MDHEN and CDR2 SYDVKM. Losses at the gene ends were 2 bases for V and 8 bases for J; bases not matched to a gene: 13. The CDR3: CASSLTRQGRTGGYTF. DNA for the CDR3: TGTGCCAGCAGTTTAACCCGACAGGGGAGGACGGGAGGCTACACCTTC.

As regards this clone: Other DNA sequences in the sample encode the same CDR3. The chain links TRBV9 to TRBJ2-5, with unresolved D. The V gene's germline CDR1 is SGDLS and CDR2 YYNGEE. Trimming left V 0 bases short and J 2 bases short, with 5 bases between. The CDR3 loop spans 13 amino acids. DNA for the CDR3: TGTGCCAGCAGCGTAGCTTCTCAAGAGACCCAGTACTTC. Translation: CASSVASQETQYF.

J is TRBJ2-1 and V is TRBV27; 11 bases agree with TRBD2. The V gene's germline CDR1 is MNHEY and CDR2 SMNVEV (reference sequence). V lost 4 bases and J lost 6; bases outside the gene matches: 5. The length of the CDR3 is 15 residues. The CDR3 sequence: CASSSPGLAANEQFF. The CDR3, as DNA: TGTGCCAGCAGTTCCCCGGGACTAGCGGCCAATGAGCAGTTCTTC.

In this sample, this clone turned up a few times. The CDR3 sequence: CASSPQSEGGRSYNEQFF. Here the CDR3 DNA reads TGTGCCAGCAGCCCCCAGAGCGAGGGAGGGAGATCCTACAATGAGCAGTTCTTC. This sequence joins TRBV7-9 and TRBJ2-1; 7 positions agree with TRBD2. Looked up from germline, CDR1 is SEHNR and CDR2 is FQNEAQ (reference sequence). The CDR3 is 18 amino acids. V lost 5 bases, J lost 1 base, and 14 bases stayed unmatched.

This clone was counted once. The chain carries TRBV30 and TRBJ1-2; 9 bases align to TRBD1. This CDR3 region has 13 residues. In germline, CDR1 is GTSNPN, CDR2 SVGIG (reference sequence). Germline trimming cut 3 bases from V and 2 bases from J; bases unmatched to any gene: 1. The CDR3 nucleotides read TGTGCCTGGAGCGGGACAGGGAACTATGGCTACACCTTC. Amino acid sequence: CAWSGTGNYGYTF.

The chain couples TRBV28 to TRBJ2-7, with 8 bases that match TRBD2. With V trimmed by 2 bases and J by 2 bases, 8 bases remained unmatched. The CDR3 consists of 16 residues. The germline gives CDR1 MDHEN, CDR2 SYDVKM. The CDR3 protein is CASSLGLAGLTYEQYF. The CDR3 DNA follows: TGTGCCAGCAGTTTAGGCCTAGCGGGCCTCACCTACGAGCAGTACTTC.

The V and J genes are TRBV19 and TRBJ1-2; tentative D call: TRBD1 (5 bases). V dropped 6 bases and J dropped 14 bases, with 22 bases sitting between them. CDR3 length equals 13 residues. Germline values: CDR1 LNHDA, CDR2 SQIVND (reference sequence). The CDR3: CASSTGTSKGGTF. The CDR3, as DNA: TGTGCCAGTAGCACGGGGACTTCGAAAGGTGGGACCTTC.

The chain employs TRBV18 and TRBJ2-3; 8 positions match TRBD2. The CDR3 runs to 17 residues. J was trimmed by 0 bases and V by 5 bases; bases with no gene match: 10. Germline assignment: CDR1 KGHSH and CDR2 LQKENI. CDR3 sequence: CASSTAVGLASTDTQYF. The CDR3 DNA sequence: TGTGCCAGCTCAACTGCCGTTGGACTAGCCAGCACAGATACGCAGTATTTT.

J is TRBJ1-5 and V is TRBV5-1, with a weak D call TRBD1 (5 bases). V lost 0 bases and J lost 11, with 18 bases in between. Germline V CDR1 and CDR2: SGHRS, YFSETQ. This CDR3 region has 15 residues. CDR3 DNA: TGCGCCAGCAGCTTGGAGGGCAGGGTATGTAGGTCCCAGCATTTT. Its translation: CASSLEGRVCRSQHF. Using reference TRBV5-1 and TRBJ1-5 for the parts outside the CDR3, the full variable domain is KAGVTQTPRYLIKTRGQQVTLSCSPISGHRSVSWYQQTPGQGLQFLFEYFSETQRNKGNFPGRFSGRQFSNSRSEMNVSTLELGDSALYLCASSLEGRVCRSQHFGDGTRLSIL.

The V and J genes are TRBV30 and TRBJ2-5, with 12 bases fitting TRBD1. Germline trimming cut 8 bases from V and 7 bases from J; bases unmatched to any gene: 14. The CDR3 consists of 15 residues. CDR1 and CDR2 from the germline V gene are GTSNPN and SVGIG (reference sequence). The CDR3 loop is CAAEGGTGGAGTQYF. The DNA for the CDR3 is TGTGCCGCTGAAGGGGGGACAGGGGGCGCCGGGACCCAGTACTTC.

This chain links TRBV7-9 with TRBJ2-7; TRBD2 agrees at 9 bases. The CDR3 totals 15 residues. CDR1 and CDR2 from the germline V gene are SEHNR and FQNEAQ (reference sequence). Losses at the gene ends were 1 base for V and 7 bases for J; bases not matched to a gene: 8. CDR3 in amino acids: CASSLVSGGEREQYF. The CDR3 DNA reads TGTGCCAGCAGCTTAGTTAGCGGGGGCGAACGGGAGCAGTACTTC.

The chain is built from TRBV12-3 or TRBV12-4 and TRBJ2-5; D is perhaps TRBD1 (6 bases). Trimming left V 5 bases short and J 5 bases short, with 12 bases between. The CDR3 runs 13 residues. CDR3 sequence: CASSPGVRETQYF. CDR3 nucleotides: TGTGCCAGCAGTCCAGGGGTAAGGGAGACCCAGTACTTC.

The V and J genes are TRBV25-1 and TRBJ2-3; possible D gene TRBD2, 6 bases. Per the germline V gene, CDR1 is MGHDK and CDR2 is SYGVNS. The CDR3 has 16 amino acids. Between the trimmed V and J ends, which lost 5 bases and 4 bases, there was a span of 19 bases. In DNA form, the CDR3 reads TGTGCCAGCAGTTCTAGCGCCAGAGCCCCCCCAGATACGCAGTATTTT. This codes for CASSSSARAPPDTQYF.

This clone was counted a single time. The J gene is TRBJ1-2, the V gene TRBV20-1; D is unresolved. The CDR3 is made up of 13 amino acids. CDR1 and CDR2 from the germline V gene are DFQATT and SNEGSKA (reference sequence). The V and J ends lost 3 bases and 4 bases respectively, with 12 bases between them. The CDR3 DNA sequence: TGCAGTGCTAGTCCTGGAACAGTCTATGGCTACACCTTC. It encodes CSASPGTVYGYTF.

The rearrangement joins TRBV4-2 to TRBJ2-6, with 11 nucleotides matching TRBD2. The V and J ends lost 2 bases and 1 base, in that order; junction bases with no gene match: 4. The CDR3 runs to 18 residues. The V gene's germline CDR1 is LGHNA and CDR2 YNFKEQ. The CDR3 reads CASSQRTSGPSGANVLTF. CDR3 sequence (DNA): TGTGCCAGCAGCCAACGGACTAGCGGGCCTTCTGGGGCCAACGTCCTGACTTTC.

This chain joins TRBV28 and TRBJ1-1; TRBD1 is a possible D gene (6 bases). Germline loops: CDR1 MDHEN, CDR2 SYDVKM. V was trimmed by 11 bases and J by 0 bases, leaving 28 bases between them. There are 18 residues in the CDR3. The CDR3 spells CAASPGSRVGDMNTEAFF. As DNA, the CDR3 is TGTGCCGCCTCCCCAGGGTCCAGGGTGGGGGACATGAACACTGAAGCTTTCTTT.

This chain connects TRBV6-5 to TRBJ2-2; 8 bases match TRBD2. Germline V gene sequence: CDR1 MNHEY, CDR2 SVGAGI. V trimming: 2 bases; J trimming: 1 base; junction bases outside the gene matches: 0. The CDR3 is made up of 15 amino acids. CDR3 DNA sequence: TGTGCCAGCAGTTACGGGACTAGGAACACCGGGGAGCTGTTTTTT. Its translation is CASSYGTRNTGELFF.

The genes are TRBV19 and TRBJ2-7, with 11 bases identical to TRBD1. Germline CDR1 LNHDA, CDR2 SQIVND (reference sequence). The CDR3 has 14 residues. J was trimmed by 3 bases and V by 5 bases; bases with no gene match: 3. The CDR3 nucleotides read TGTGCCAGTAGTGCCGGGACAGGGGGCTACGAGCAGTACTTC. As protein: CASSAGTGGYEQYF.

CDR3 nucleotides: TGTGCCAGCAGTTCCCCGGGACAGGGCACCAACTATGGCTACACCTTC. Protein sequence: CASSSPGQGTNYGYTF. The rearrangement links TRBV7-9 to TRBJ1-2, with 9 bases lining up with TRBD1. Trimming took 6 bases from V and 2 from J; bases not matched to a gene: 10. The CDR3 has 16 residues. Germline CDR1 is SEHNR and CDR2 is FQNEAQ (reference sequence).